The 21 T cell receptor beta chains reported below all come from one sample, sequenced in a study of blood T cells in healthy people across ages. A second PCR of roughly 7 to 11 cycles used a sample-barcoded 5' primer and a J-beta primer mix. TCRdb reprocessed the 5' RACE reads via MiXCR and lists one record per CDR3 protein. The table records 650,000 to 900,000 distinct CDR3 sequences, less than 80% of them present only once. Sequenced input: blood. The origin of the receptors is a man between 25 and 39 years old in good health.

V usage is TRBV20-1 and J usage is TRBJ1-5; D is possibly TRBD1 (5 bases). CDR1 is DFQATT, CDR2 SNEGSKA, per germline (reference sequence). CDR3 length: 14 residues. V was cut by 4 bases and J by 4 bases, with 14 bases left in between. CDR3 residues: CSATQDSPNQPQHF. In nucleotides, the CDR3 is TGCAGTGCTACCCAAGACAGCCCTAATCAGCCCCAGCATTTT.

The V call is TRBV11-2, the J call TRBJ1-1; D is undetermined. Trimming removed 5 bases at V and 2 bases at J, with 18 bases between. The germline gives CDR1 SGHAT, CDR2 FQNNGV. This CDR3 spans 16 amino acids. Here the CDR3 DNA reads TGTGCCAGCAGCATTCGACAAGGAGGGTCCAACACTGAAGCTTTCTTT. Its protein is CASSIRQGGSNTEAFF.

The table lists this clonotype with a count of one. The genes are TRBV28 and TRBJ2-5; D is unresolved. The length of the CDR3 is 13 residues. Germline lookup yields CDR1 MDHEN and CDR2 SYDVKM. V was cut by 5 bases and J by 5 bases, with 12 bases left in between. For the CDR3, the DNA is TGTGCCAGCAGTAATATAGAGTATGAGACCCAGTACTTC. Encoded protein: CASSNIEYETQYF. Full variable domain (missing parts from reference TRBV28 and TRBJ2-5): DVKVTQSSRYLVKRTGEKVFLECVQDMDHENMFWYRQDPGLGLRLIYFSYDVKMKEKGDIPEGYSVSREKKERFSLILESASTNQTSMYLCASSNIEYETQYFGPGTRLLVL.

This clonotype was counted between two and nine times. The chain has TRBV10-3 and TRBJ2-3; no reliable D call. The CDR3 contains 16 residues. The germline V and J ends were trimmed by 2 bases and 6 bases, with 18 bases remaining between them. Germline CDR1 reads ENHRY; CDR2 reads SYGVKD. This chain's CDR3 is CAISEESAIFIDTQYF. The CDR3 DNA is TGTGCCATCAGTGAGGAATCTGCCATTTTTATTGATACGCAGTATTTT.

This clonotype was seen ten or more times. CDR3 DNA sequence: TGCAGCGTTGCCACAGGTAGCTCCTACGAGCAGTACTTC. This sequence encodes CSVATGSSYEQYF. The V gene is TRBV29-1, the J gene TRBJ2-7; D may be TRBD1 (5 bases). Trimming shortened V by 4 bases and J by 0 bases, and 10 bases separated the two germline ends. The CDR3 contains 13 residues. Germline CDR1 reads SQVTM; CDR2 reads ANQGSEA.

The chain uses TRBV4-2 and TRBJ2-1; no clear D gene. Germline V CDR1 and CDR2: LGHNA, YNFKEQ. The CDR3 sequence is 17 residues long. V was trimmed by 3 bases and J by 1 base, leaving 16 bases between them. The CDR3 DNA is TGTGCCAGCAGCCAGAACATGATAGGAAGGTCCTACAATGAGCAGTTCTTC. This gives the protein CASSQNMIGRSYNEQFF.

This clonotype was recorded many times. The chain joins TRBV6-6 to TRBJ2-1, with D hard to call. The V end was cut by 5 bases, the J end by 7 bases, with 3 bases between. Germline V gives CDR1 MNHNY, CDR2 SVGAGI (reference sequence). This CDR3 contains 10 residues. CDR3 sequence (DNA): TGTGCCAGCAGTACGAATGAGCAGTTCTTC. This encodes CASSTNEQFF.

This clonotype was seen just once. The V gene is TRBV9, the J gene TRBJ1-2, with 7 positions matching TRBD1. Germline loops: CDR1 SGDLS, CDR2 YYNGEE. V lost 7 bases to trimming and J lost 9 bases; unmatched junction nucleotides: 12. The CDR3 is made up of 13 amino acids. CDR3 in amino acids: CASLGDRVGSYTF. The CDR3 DNA sequence: TGTGCCAGCCTGGGAGACAGGGTTGGAAGCTACACCTTC.

V is TRBV9 and J is TRBJ2-3; D is perhaps TRBD2 (5 bases). Germline V gene data show CDR1 as SGDLS and CDR2 as YYNGEE. Between the trimmed V and J ends, which lost 7 bases and 2 bases, there was a span of 20 bases. This CDR3 contains 16 residues. The CDR3 loop reads CASARGPGSNTDTQYF. CDR3 in DNA: TGTGCCAGCGCCCGTGGACCGGGGAGTAACACAGATACGCAGTATTTT.

This clonotype was observed a handful of times. This sequence joins TRBV9 and TRBJ2-1, with D possibly matching TRBD1 (6 bases). The CDR3 runs 14 residues. Germline V lookup: CDR1 SGDLS, CDR2 YYNGEE. The germline V and J ends were trimmed by 2 bases and 2 bases, with 8 bases remaining between them. CDR3 in DNA: TGTGCCAGCAGCGTGGCAGGGGCCTACAATGAGCAGTTCTTC. It yields the protein CASSVAGAYNEQFF.

The chain links TRBV20-1 to TRBJ2-7; D remains ambiguous. V was clipped by 3 bases and J by 6 bases, with 18 bases between them. The CDR3 covers 14 residues. CDR1 is DFQATT, CDR2 SNEGSKA, per germline (reference sequence). The CDR3 DNA is TGCAGTGCTAGCCCCGCAACGGGCCCGGGCGAGCAGTACTTC. Its translation is CSASPATGPGEQYF.

This chain links TRBV3-1 with TRBJ1-1; possibly TRBD1 for D (6 bases). Deletions cut 1 base from V and 5 bases from J, with 11 bases between. The CDR3 is 14 residues long. Looked up from germline, CDR1 is LGHDT and CDR2 is YNNKEL (reference sequence). The CDR3 is CASSQGTGSTEAFF. For the CDR3, the DNA is TGTGCCAGCAGCCAAGGAACAGGGTCGACTGAAGCTTTCTTT. Combining the CDR3 with reference TRBV3-1 and TRBJ1-1 gives the whole variable domain DTAVSQTPKYLVTQMGNDKSIKCEQNLGHDTMYWYKQDSKKFLKIMFSYNNKELIINETVPNRFSPKSPDKAHLNLHINSLELGDSAVYFCASSQGTGSTEAFFGQGTRLTVV.

The table lists this clonotype with a few counts. The rearrangement links TRBV20-1 to TRBJ2-7; 11 bases match TRBD1. Germline-derived CDR1 and CDR2 are DFQATT and SNEGSKA (reference sequence). V was pared by 5 bases and J by 6 bases, with 6 bases of the junction left unmatched. The CDR3 is 13 amino acids. The CDR3: CSAEGQGAFEQYF. DNA for the CDR3: TGCAGTGCTGAAGGACAGGGGGCGTTCGAGCAGTACTTC.

This chain uses TRBV7-9 with TRBJ2-7, with 11 bases identical to TRBD2. CDR1 is SEHNR and CDR2 is FQNEAQ in the germline V gene (reference sequence). The CDR3 extends over 16 amino acids. V shed 1 base, J shed 2 bases, and the junction held 4 bases outside the gene matches. In DNA, the CDR3 is TGTGCCAGCAGCTTAGGGACGGGACTAGCGGCCTACGAGCAGTACTTC. This sequence encodes CASSLGTGLAAYEQYF.

This clonotype came up once. J is TRBJ2-7 and V is TRBV4-1; the match to TRBD2 covers 8 bases. The end of the DNA fits TRBJ2-5 better, so the J call may be wrong. CDR1 and CDR2 (germline): MGHRA, YSYEKL. This CDR3 is built from 16 residues. In DNA form, the CDR3 reads TGCGCCAGCAGCCACCTGGGTATAGCGGGAATAAGGACCCAGTACTTC. It encodes CASSHLGIAGIRTQYF.

The chain couples TRBV29-1 to TRBJ1-2; 8 positions agree with TRBD1. The CDR3 is 13 residues long. Trimming cost V 5 bases and J 12 bases; bases outside gene matches: 14. Germline-derived CDR1 and CDR2 are SQVTM and ANQGSEA. The CDR3 protein is CSVQSQDRAMDTF. DNA of the CDR3: TGCAGCGTTCAAAGTCAGGACAGGGCGATGGACACCTTC.

The rearrangement links TRBV6-5 to TRBJ2-7; perhaps TRBD1 as D (5 bases). This CDR3 spans 14 amino acids. The V gene lost 3 bases and the J gene lost 2 bases, with 11 bases spanning the gap. Germline V gene data show CDR1 as MNHEY and CDR2 as SVGAGI. The CDR3 bases are TGTGCCAGCAGTTATGGCAGGGCCGCCTACGAGCAGTACTTC. This gives the protein CASSYGRAAYEQYF.

J is TRBJ2-3 and V is TRBV4-3, with 9 bases that match TRBD2. Trimming cost V 2 bases and J 4 bases; bases outside gene matches: 7. Germline CDR1 is LGHNA and CDR2 is YSLEER. The CDR3 length is 16 residues. CDR3: CASSQNLAGVADTQYF. CDR3 in DNA: TGCGCCAGCAGCCAAAACTTAGCGGGGGTCGCAGATACGCAGTATTTT.

The chain's CDR3 is CSVRRGASGETQYF. Here the CDR3 DNA reads TGCAGCGTCCGTCGGGGGGCTTCTGGAGAGACCCAGTACTTC. The rearrangement joins TRBV29-1 to TRBJ2-5, with D perhaps TRBD2 (7 bases). Germline V gene lookup returns CDR1 SQVTM and CDR2 ANQGSEA. This CDR3 has 14 residues. V shed 6 bases and J shed 4 bases, with 18 bases lying between them.

The V gene is TRBV20-1, the J gene TRBJ2-3; TRBD2 matches 9 bases. Germline CDR1 reads DFQATT; CDR2 reads SNEGSKA (reference sequence). This CDR3 comprises 15 residues. After removal of 0 bases from V and 8 bases from J, the junction contained 9 bases not matched to a gene. The CDR3 DNA is TGCAGTGCTAGAGATCGGCTAGCGGGGCGATCTACGCAGTATTTT. Amino acids: CSARDRLAGRSTQYF.

CDR3 in amino acids: CASSEARPSTDTQYF. DNA for the CDR3: TGTGCCAGCAGTGAGGCCCGGCCTAGCACAGATACGCAGTATTTT. The chain has TRBV28 and TRBJ2-3; D uncertain. The germline V gene encodes CDR1 MDHEN and CDR2 SYDVKM. CDR3 length equals 15 residues. The V and J ends lost 5 bases and 0 bases respectively, with 12 bases between them.